This TCR beta chain was obtained from a study of Graves' ophthalmopathy and Graves' hyperthyroidism. Overall study findings and caveats: For separating ophthalmopathy from stable hyperthyroidism, a 13-signature model gave 85% to 90% sensitivity and about 82% specificity. Detected in blood as well were most expanded thyroid clonotypes with frequency above 0.001. Both an approximately 70% sensitivity and a roughly 72% specificity characterized the model's predictions of ophthalmopathy progression.

Germline CDR1 and CDR2: SGHTA and FQGTGA. The V end lost 6 bases, the J end lost 4 bases, and 12 bases lay between the germline ends. The CDR3 totals 13 residues. Notes on this clonotype: Its antigen remains unknown.

Transcripts of RNA were the source for amplifying TCR beta CDR3 regions. Amplification began with first-round RT-PCR using HTBI primers, then second-round multiplex PCR was performed. TCRdb re-called the multiplex PCR reads with MiXCR, one entry per CDR3 protein. The sample lists around 660,000 distinct CDR3 sequences, about two fifths occurring once. The receptor was isolated from an adult man with Graves' ophthalmopathy. The chain carries TRBV7-3 and TRBJ2-5; D perhaps matches TRBD2 (6 bases). Sample: peripheral blood. CDR3 region: CASSYGGIETQYF. CDR3 bases: TGTGCCAGCAGTTACGGAGGGATAGAGACCCAGTACTTC.